This entry features one T cell receptor beta chain sequence. Participant ages covered about 18 to 95 years across about two dozen US areas. The data are from a study of blood T cell repertoires in COVID-19. Study details: Donors in the United States, Italy and Spain gave samples during acute or convalescent COVID-19. PBMCs, B-cell-depleted T cells, or T cells were the source of the cDNA or gDNA that made up the material.

As handled by the study authors: Amplification of reference gene primers was used by the study to estimate nucleated cell counts. Clones were read by immunoSEQ multiplex PCR, and TCRdb kept only the in-frame ones, dropping some. From that table come the V and J calls and clone size; the DNA was used to work out D and trimming. The sample yields roughly 260,000 clones, about nine tenths seen once. CDR1 SGDLS and CDR2 YYNGEE come from the germline V gene. Deletions cut 0 bases from V and 5 bases from J, with 14 bases between. The CDR3 has 16 residues. This TCR was sampled from a woman aged 25 to 39 with acute COVID-19. This sequence joins TRBV9 and TRBJ2-2; D not certain. The sample taken for sequencing was PBMCs or T cells enriched from blood (not recorded which). Here the CDR3 DNA reads TGTGCCAGCAGCGTAGGACCCCAACTCGGGACCGGGGAGCTGTTTTTT. This translates into CASSVGPQLGTGELFF.